This TCR beta chain was identified during a study of early T cells in non-severe SARS-CoV-2 infection. Study at large: It was bulk RNA from unsorted whole blood that was sequenced, and the chains were unpaired.

Findings and caveats of the study: Matches to VDJdb favored anti-spike CD8 responses and missed private and CD4 specificities.

About this clonotype: Its antigen remains unidentified.

Tagging with unique molecular identifiers was applied to individual cDNA molecules. MiXCR, applied by TCRdb to the 5' RACE reads, yields one record per CDR3 protein. The sample lists about 97,000 distinct CDR3 sequences; around 14% were seen once. Germline values: CDR1 LNHDA, CDR2 SQIVND (reference sequence). The CDR3 runs 11 residues. V lost 4 bases and J lost 3, with 1 base in between. The receptor was isolated from an adult who was a healthcare worker with PCR-confirmed SARS-CoV-2 infection or an uninfected control (not recorded which). The V call is TRBV19, the J call TRBJ2-1; D unclear. Sequencing was done on a sample of whole blood. The CDR3 sequence is CASSNYNEQFF. CDR3 DNA: TGTGCCAGTAGTAACTACAATGAGCAGTTCTTC.